This T cell receptor beta chain was captured in a study of blood T cell repertoires in COVID-19 (dated by TCRdb to the early 2020s). Broadly, across the study: Recovered participants in ImmuneRACE Cohort 3 were defined by two consecutive negative NP/OP PCR tests, clearance by a healthcare professional, or resolution of symptoms. The repertoires were made available in a free public database intended to serve as a resource for research on the immune response to SARS-CoV-2. The collaborator samples originated in the United States, Italy and Spain and spanned the acute and convalescent phases of COVID-19. Subjects who had been exposed to COVID-19, were actively infected with it, or had recovered from it provided the deeply sampled blood TCRbeta repertoires that made up the dataset. Where available, HLA class I and class II types were taken from metadata supplied by the sample provider and were not determined by assay-based typing. Samples were obtained from the ongoing ImmuneRACE study (first 160 participants) and from over 1,000 subjects provided by 6 global collaborators. A de-identified subject ID, COVID-19 status, age in years and sex were almost always included in the sample metadata. The material from the prospective study consisted of cDNA or gDNA derived from T cells, B-cell-depleted T cells, or PBMCs. Broader findings and caveats from the paper: The quantity of clinical and demographic metadata differed by source and by participant and was supplied without curation.

Enrolling through a virtual design, the prospective study's participants ranged in age from roughly 18 to 95 years and lived across about two dozen United States geographic areas. In the prospective study, participants were assigned to cohorts based on the clinical history participants reported in a screening survey and a study questionnaire. In the prospective study, whole blood, serum and a nasopharyngeal or oropharyngeal swab were collected from each participant by mobile phlebotomists. Participants in the prospective study had the option to provide additional blood draws and questionnaires over a roughly 2-month period. Before DNA extraction, blood samples from the prospective study were shipped at room temperature or frozen. The CDR3 holds 13 amino acids from the cysteine to the phenylalanine. Only the CDR3 DNA stays, 39 bases, in frame from base 1. According to the germline V gene, CDR1 reads KGHSH and CDR2 reads LQKENI. Germline trimming amounts to 6 bases on V and 4 bases on J, with 4 as the count of junction bases outside the gene matches.

The immunoSEQ Assay, a bias-controlled multiplex PCR, was used to amplify TCRbeta CDR3 regions from genomic DNA. The published analysis was carried out like this. Within the assay, amplification of reference gene primers was used to estimate how many nucleated cells each sample contained. To quantify the absolute abundance of each unique TCRbeta CDR3 rearrangement, sequence reads were collapsed and filtered. For each sample, productive Simpson clonality was calculated as the square root of Simpson's diversity index over productive rearrangements. Imported from immuneACCESS, the table was reduced by TCRdb to in-frame sequences with V and J called. These copies leave out some clones; in studies compared against another copy, an unresolved V gene accounts for under half, and the cause of the remainder is not known. V, J and clone size were drawn from that table, and D and trimming were deduced from the DNA. In all, the sample holds some 180,000 clones, and around 86% of those were seen once. The ten largest clones take up about 26% of the sample.

The table lists this clone with a count of one. Its antigen is not yet known. No base quality information exists; no much larger clone differs at one position. This sample includes further DNA sequences coding for the same CDR3. The sequence came from a woman in her thirties or forties in a cohort exposed to, infected with or recovered from COVID-19 (not recorded which). Sequencing was performed on PBMCs or T cells enriched from blood (not recorded which). The chain is made from TRBV18 and TRBJ1-1, with TRBD1 matching 8 junction bases. In nucleotides, the sequence is TGTGCCAGCTCTCCCACAGGGGGCACTGAAGCTTTCTTT. Translated, this gives CASSPTGGTEAFF. Outside the CDR3, residues come from the reference TRBV18 and TRBJ1-1 proteins, so the full variable domain is: NAGVMQNPRHLVRRRGQEARLRCSPMKGHSHVYWYRQLPEEGLKFMVYLQKENIIDESGMPKERFSAEFPKEGPSILRIQQVVRGDSAAYFCASSPTGGTEAFFGQGTRLTVV.